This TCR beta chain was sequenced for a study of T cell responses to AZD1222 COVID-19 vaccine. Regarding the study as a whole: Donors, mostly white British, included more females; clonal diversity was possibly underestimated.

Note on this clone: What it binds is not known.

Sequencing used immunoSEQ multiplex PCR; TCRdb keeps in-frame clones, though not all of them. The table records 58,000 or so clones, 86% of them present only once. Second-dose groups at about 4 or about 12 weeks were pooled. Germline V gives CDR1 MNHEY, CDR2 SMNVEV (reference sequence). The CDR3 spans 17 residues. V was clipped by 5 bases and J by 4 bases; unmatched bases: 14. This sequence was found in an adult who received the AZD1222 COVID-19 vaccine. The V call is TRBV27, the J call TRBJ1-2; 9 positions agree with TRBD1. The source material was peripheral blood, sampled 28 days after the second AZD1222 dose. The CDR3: CASSPSGQGNQGYGYTF. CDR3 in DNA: TGTGCCAGCAGTCCCTCGGGACAGGGAAATCAGGGCTATGGCTACACCTTC.